This T cell receptor (beta chain) originates from a study of regulatory T cells in long-lasting Graves disease. Whole-study findings and limits: Persistent Graves' patients showed less TCR diversity than newly diagnosed ones. Segments TRBV28, TRBJ1-2 and TRBJ2-5 showed preferential usage in persistent disease.

V gave up 4 bases and J gave up 5 bases, with 12 bases separating them. CDR1 and CDR2 (germline): GTSNPN, SVGIG (reference sequence). This CDR3 has 12 amino acids. This clonotype was counted only a few times. Its antigen is currently unknown. Researchers made TCR beta libraries by using iRepertoire HTBI primers and running Arm-PCR on CDR3 regions. TCRdb redid the calling of the multiplex PCR reads with MiXCR, one entry per CDR3 protein. The sample records roughly 450,000 distinct CDR3 sequences, less than 25% being singletons. Time point indicated: persistent/refractory GD, antithyroid drugs over 5 years with positive TRAb. The TCR library was prepared using RNA isolated from PBMCs.

The clonotype was recovered from a female donor with Graves disease. The rearrangement uses TRBV30 and TRBJ2-7; D gene uncertain. The specimen comprised peripheral blood mononuclear cells (PBMCs), sampled when the disease was refractory, from a patient treated with antithyroid drugs. For the CDR3, the DNA is TGTGCCTGGACCCCAGGTTTGGACGAGCAGTACTTC. Translated: CAWTPGLDEQYF.